The 9 T cell receptor beta chains reported below all come from one sample, sequenced in a study of T cells in Graves' hyperthyroidism and ophthalmopathy. Researchers amplified the TCR beta CDR3 regions from RNA transcripts. A first-round RT-PCR of the TCR CDR3 used the HTBI primer set. MiXCR, run by TCRdb on the multiplex PCR reads, gives a single entry per CDR3 protein. The sample lists 380,000 or so distinct CDR3 sequences; under 20% were seen once. Sequenced: blood. These receptors were collected from a woman between 18 and 29 years old with Graves' hyperthyroidism.

On this clonotype: This clone may be a read error of a much larger clone one base away. The chain joins TRBV13 to TRBJ2-2; D possibly corresponds to TRBD2 (5 bases). The CDR3 is 12 residues long. Germline values: CDR1 PRHDT, CDR2 FYEKMQ (reference sequence). CDR3 sequence reads: CASSGNTGEMFF. CDR3 DNA sequence: TGTGCCAGCAGTGGGAACACCGGGGAGATGTTTTTT.

This clonotype was observed at least ten times. Written as DNA, the CDR3 is TGTGCCAGCAGCTGGGGTCAGGGGCATGGGGAGACCCAGTACTTC. Translation gives CASSWGQGHGETQYF. The rearrangement uses TRBV7-2 and TRBJ2-5; D may be TRBD1 (6 bases). CDR3 length equals 15 residues. Germline V gene lookup returns CDR1 SGHTA and CDR2 FQGNSA. V lost 4 bases, J lost 5 bases, and 17 bases lay in between.

V gene TRBV19 combines with J gene TRBJ2-5, with D possibly TRBD2 on 6 matching bases. V was shortened by 8 bases and J by 5 bases, with 15 bases between the two germline ends. The CDR3 is 13 residues long. Germline V lookup: CDR1 LNHDA, CDR2 SQIVND (reference sequence). The CDR3 DNA reads as TGTGCCAGTTCGGGTGGAGGGATGGAGACCCAGTACTTC. Its protein is CASSGGGMETQYF.

This clonotype was counted ten times or more. CDR3: CASSLLIETQYF. CDR3 nucleotides: TGTGCCAGCAGTTTATTGATTGAGACCCAGTACTTC. The chain joins TRBV12-3 or TRBV12-4 to TRBJ2-5; D ambiguous. Between the trimmed V and J ends, which lost 2 bases and 5 bases, there was a span of 6 bases. CDR3 length equals 12 residues.

This clonotype came up many times. This CDR3 reads CASSLGTPGQGVGELFF. As DNA, the CDR3 is TGTGCCAGCAGCTTAGGGACTCCGGGACAGGGGGTCGGGGAGCTGTTTTTT. The gene calls are TRBV7-3 and TRBJ2-2; 11 bases are a match to TRBD1. Germline CDR1 and CDR2: SGHTA and FQGTGA. The junction had 9 bases not matched to a gene; V was cut back by 2 bases and J by 7 bases. The CDR3 length is 17 residues. Combining the CDR3 with reference TRBV7-3 and TRBJ2-2 gives the whole variable domain GAGVSQTPSNKVTEKGKYVELRCDPISGHTALYWYRQSLGQGPEFLIYFQGTGAADDSGLPNDRFFAVRPEGSVSTLKIQRTERGDSAVYLCASSLGTPGQGVGELFFGEGSRLTVL.

This clonotype was observed many times. The rearrangement links TRBV9 to TRBJ2-2; D is uncertain. This CDR3 comprises 15 residues. Germline loops: CDR1 SGDLS, CDR2 YYNGEE. V was trimmed by 0 bases and J by 1 base, leaving 7 bases between them. The CDR3 here is CASSVGSRNTGELFF. The CDR3 nucleotides are TGTGCCAGCAGCGTAGGTAGCAGGAACACCGGGGAGCTGTTTTTT.

This clonotype has at least ten counts. This sequence joins TRBV12-3 or TRBV12-4 and TRBJ2-7, with TRBD1 identical over 8 bases. V gave up 6 bases and J gave up 5 bases; unmatched junction bases: 12. This CDR3 spans 15 amino acids. CDR3 sequence: CASSIGYSGGHEQYF. The CDR3 coding sequence is TGTGCCAGCAGCATAGGGTATTCAGGGGGCCACGAGCAGTACTTC.

There are many counts of this clonotype. The chain recombines TRBV5-1 with TRBJ2-5; a weak D match, TRBD1 (5 bases). Germline V gene lookup returns CDR1 SGHRS and CDR2 YFSETQ. The CDR3 is 16 amino acids. Trimming shortened V by 2 bases and J by 5 bases, and 19 bases separated the two germline ends. The CDR3 spells CASSFSGSNPGETQYF. Here the CDR3 DNA reads TGCGCCAGCAGCTTTTCAGGGTCGAACCCCGGGGAGACCCAGTACTTC.

This clonotype was detected many times. The chain recombines TRBV30 with TRBJ1-1; D gene unclear. The CDR3 length is 13 residues. Germline-derived CDR1 and CDR2 are GTSNPN and SVGIG (reference sequence). V was pared by 3 bases and J by 1 base, with 9 bases between. The CDR3 DNA follows: TGTGCCTGGAGGGCTATGGGGAACACTGAAGCTTTCTTT. Its translation is CAWRAMGNTEAFF. Complete variable domain (other parts from reference TRBV30 and TRBJ1-1): SQTIHQWPATLVQPVGSPLSLECTVEGTSNPNLYWYRQAAGRGLQLLFYSVGIGQISSEVPQNLSASRPQDRQFILSSKKLLLSDSGFYLCAWRAMGNTEAFFGQGTRLTVV.